This TCR beta chain is drawn from a study of shared clonotypes between healthy human individuals. As concerns this clone: The antigen remains undetermined.

Each subset's genomic DNA was shared equally among a number of immunoSEQ plates. Using immunoSEQ multiplex PCR, the repertoire was profiled, and TCRdb retains in-frame clones only, with some absent. The table records under 600,000 clones, roughly 98% of them present only once. The CDR3 spans 15 residues. The V and J ends lost 4 bases and 4 bases respectively, with 16 bases between them. Germline V CDR1 and CDR2: SGHVS, FNYEAQ. Study outcomes and limitations: Generation probabilities of non-shared clonotypes were lower (relative to those shared by all four donors). When naive CD4 clonotypes were compared across a few donors, around 5% were shared.

The naive CD8 subset, CD45RO-negative cells positively selected for CCR7, excluded terminally differentiated effector memory CD45RA+ cells. J is TRBJ1-1 and V is TRBV7-6; tentative D call: TRBD1 (5 bases). The receptor comes from a man aged 30 to 45 in good health. Sequenced material: naive CD8+ T cells sorted from blood. As DNA, the CDR3 is TGTGCCAGCAGCTCCCCTGGGGGGACCAGCACTGAAGCTTTCTTT. Its protein product is CASSSPGGTSTEAFF. Variable domain in full (rest from reference TRBV7-6 and TRBJ1-1): GAGVSQSPRYKVTKRGQDVALRCDPISGHVSLYWYRQALGQGPEFLTYFNYEAQQDKSGLPNDRFSAERPEGSISTLTIQRTEQRDSAMYRCASSSPGGTSTEAFFGQGTRLTVV.